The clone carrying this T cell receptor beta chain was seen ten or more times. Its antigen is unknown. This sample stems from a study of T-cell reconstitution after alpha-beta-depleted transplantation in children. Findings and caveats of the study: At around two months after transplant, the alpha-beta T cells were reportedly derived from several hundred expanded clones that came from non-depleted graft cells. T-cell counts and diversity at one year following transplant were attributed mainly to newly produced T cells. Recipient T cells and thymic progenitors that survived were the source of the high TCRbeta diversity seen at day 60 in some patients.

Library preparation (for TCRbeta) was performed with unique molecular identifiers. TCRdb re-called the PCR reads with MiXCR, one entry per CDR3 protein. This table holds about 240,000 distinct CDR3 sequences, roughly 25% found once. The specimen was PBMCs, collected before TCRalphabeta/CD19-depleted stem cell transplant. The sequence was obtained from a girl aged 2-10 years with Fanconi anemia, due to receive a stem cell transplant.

CDR3 coding DNA: TGTGCCAGCAGCTTAACGTCGGTGAGGAACACTGAAGCTTTCTTT. Its translation is CASSLTSVRNTEAFF. The chain combines TRBV7-3 with TRBJ1-1; D ambiguous. The V end was cut by 0 bases, the J end by 1 base, with 9 bases between. Germline V gene data show CDR1 as SGHTA and CDR2 as FQGTGA. The CDR3 sequence is 15 residues long.